The following is a TCR beta chain sequence with its context. The entry originates in a study of blood T cell repertoires in COVID-19. The germline V gene encodes CDR1 SGHDN and CDR2 FVKESK. The CDR3 has 15 residues. Trimming removed 4 bases from V and 7 bases from J; junction bases left unmatched: 4. Participants' reported clinical history set cohort assignment. Recovered status applied to Cohort 3 donors who had two consecutive negative PCRs. It also applied to those with clearance or with symptom resolution. The repertoire was sequenced with immunoSEQ multiplex PCR; TCRdb's copy has only in-frame clones and lacks some. The sample yields hundreds of thousands of clones, 65% to 90% seen once.

The sequenced sample was PBMCs or T cells enriched from blood (not recorded which). V and J are TRBV14 and TRBJ2-2, with TRBD2 matching 12 bases. This TCR was sampled from a man in his forties who had recovered from COVID-19. For the CDR3, the DNA is TGTGCCAGCAGCCCCCGACTAGCGGGAGACGGGGAGCTGTTTTTT. Translation: CASSPRLAGDGELFF.